This T cell receptor (beta chain) was sequenced during a study of blood T cells in healthy people across ages. Notes on the study in general: Donor CMV status, an unknown factor, possibly confounded changes in expanded clonotypes.

Together with a sample-barcoded 5' primer, a J-beta primer mix was included in a second PCR lasting about 6 to 11 cycles. Each TCR beta cDNA got a 12-nucleotide random molecular identifier. TCRdb analysed the 5' RACE reads with MiXCR anew, one entry per CDR3 protein. The table lists hundreds of thousands of distinct CDR3 sequences, approximately 49% of them singletons. There are a few counts of this clonotype. Antigen specificity is unknown. Sequencing input: blood. This clonotype originated in a young man in good health.

CDR3 nucleotides: TGCGCCAGCAGCCAAGACCCTAGCGGGGGTTTTCAGAAGACCCAGTACTTC. Its protein is CASSQDPSGGFQKTQYF. The chain is built from TRBV4-1 and TRBJ2-5, with 10 nucleotides matching TRBD2. V lost 0 bases and J lost 6; bases outside the gene matches: 10. Germline CDR1 and CDR2: MGHRA and YSYEKL. The CDR3 spans 17 residues.